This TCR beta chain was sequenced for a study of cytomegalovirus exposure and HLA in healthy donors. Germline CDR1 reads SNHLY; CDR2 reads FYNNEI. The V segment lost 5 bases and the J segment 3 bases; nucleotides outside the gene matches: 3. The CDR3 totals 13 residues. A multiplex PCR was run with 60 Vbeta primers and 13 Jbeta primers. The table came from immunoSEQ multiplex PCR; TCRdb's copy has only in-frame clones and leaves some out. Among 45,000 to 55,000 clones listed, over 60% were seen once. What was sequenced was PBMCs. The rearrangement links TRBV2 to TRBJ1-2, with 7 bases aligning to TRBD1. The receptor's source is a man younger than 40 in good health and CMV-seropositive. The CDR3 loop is CASSRQGYYGYTF. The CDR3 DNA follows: TGTGCCAGCAGTAGACAGGGTTACTATGGCTACACCTTC.